This is a list of T cell receptor beta chains from one sample in a study of CXCR3-negative and CXCR3-positive naive CD8 T cells. One entry per CDR3 protein, without DNA, is what TCRdb gives after re-calling the 5' RACE reads. This sample's table reports 150,000 to 180,000 distinct CDR3 sequences. Source material: naive CXCR3+ CD8+ T cells from blood. The receptors were sampled from a human donor in good health. Some clones in this sample may be carry-over from other donors' samples. The CDR3 runs from the conserved cysteine through the conserved F or W.

v_call,j_call,cdr3_aa
TRBV29-1,TRBJ2-7,CSVGGTAGEQYF
TRBV11-2,TRBJ2-1,CASGLSEQKFF
TRBV7-3,TRBJ1-1,CASSLIDRLNTEAFF
TRBV7-3,TRBJ2-1,CASSSPSGNYNEQFF
TRBV4-3,TRBJ2-1,CASSQDRAQGAYNEQFF
TRBV2,TRBJ2-7,CASSPPGGTGYYEQYF
TRBV5-1,TRBJ2-7,CASSLLSGYEQYF
TRBV5-6,TRBJ2-2,CASSPLAANTGELFF
TRBV28,TRBJ2-2,CASSRNDRENTGELFF
TRBV11-2,TRBJ2-5,CASRPLEGNQETQYF
TRBV19,TRBJ2-1,CASSMWGGRSYNEQFF